This record covers a single T cell receptor beta chain. As originally analysed: Scientists estimated how many nucleated cells there were by amplifying reference gene primers. Clones were sequenced by immunoSEQ multiplex PCR, and TCRdb holds only the in-frame ones, with some missing. For V, J and clone size, that table is used; D and trimming come from the DNA. The sample has a few hundred thousand clones; 88% are singletons. Germline CDR1 and CDR2: LNHDA and SQIVND (reference sequence). The CDR3 loop spans 15 amino acids. V gave up 5 bases and J gave up 5 bases; unmatched junction bases: 9. The data belong to a study of blood T cell repertoires in COVID-19.

This chain links TRBV19 with TRBJ2-3; TRBD2 aligns across 8 bases. The sample comprised peripheral blood. The clonotype originates from a woman aged 25 to 39 with COVID-19, enrolled during active disease. This chain's CDR3 is CASSGSGRYGDTQYF. Written as DNA, the CDR3 is TGTGCCAGTAGTGGCAGCGGGAGATATGGAGATACGCAGTATTTT.